This record looks at one T cell receptor beta chain sequence and its context. Its antigen is not yet known. Per-base quality was not reported, and no clone a single base away is much larger than it. This entry is derived from a study of OX40 agonist ivuxolimab in advanced cancers. Background for the entire study: The costimulatory receptor OX40 (CD134) was targeted by ivuxolimab, a fully human IgG2 agonistic monoclonal antibody. Peripheral TCRbeta sequencing was intended to test whether TCR sequence diversity was altered and clonal T-cell expansion was caused by ivuxolimab. In the dose-escalation cohort, 70% to 90% of patients were male, and the mean age was approximately 60 years with a range of roughly 20 to 85. Of the 50 or so patients in dose escalation, about 19 had hepatocellular carcinoma, approximately 15 had melanoma, 9 had renal cell carcinoma and 9 had head and neck cancer. Intravenous ivuxolimab was administered to patients every 2 weeks at six dose levels: 0.01, 0.1, 0.3, 1.5, 3 and 10 mg/kg. Partial responses occurred in three dose-escalation patients: two with cutaneous melanoma and one with hepatocellular carcinoma. Patients were allowed to have had prior anti-PD-1, anti-PD-L1 or anti-CTLA-4 therapy, and around 41% of the dose-escalation patients had previously received checkpoint inhibitors. The paper covers the monotherapy dose-escalation part of the phase I ivuxolimab trial, which included N of about 51 patients. The research as a whole found: Low levels of normalized T-cell clonal expansion were also shown by some nonresponding patients. After ivuxolimab, more expanded clones were found on average in CD8+ T cells than in CD4+ T cells. In the 0.1-3.0 mg/kg groups, partial responders had among the lowest normalized peripheral clonal expansion, particularly in CD8+ T cells. The antigen specificity of the peripheral T cells that underwent clonal expansion was not determined. At doses of 0.1 to 3.0 mg/kg, clonal expansion of both CD4+ and CD8+ T cells in blood was seen between baseline and week 6.

Genomic DNA was isolated from the sorted cells so that the TCRbeta CDR3 region could be sequenced. The immunoSEQ Assay was used for sequencing of TCRbeta CDR3 regions. Imported from immuneACCESS, the table was reduced by TCRdb to in-frame sequences with V and J called. These copies leave out some clones; in studies compared against another copy, an unresolved V gene accounts for under half, and the cause of the remainder is not known. Across this sample there are fewer than 50,000 clones, with about 87% seen only once. Clones ranked in the top ten supply around a tenth of the sample. Patients with a history of autoimmune disease or receiving systemic immunosuppression were excluded from the trial. Peripheral blood for TCR sequencing was drawn from every dose cohort at baseline, at cycle 4 day 1 and at cycle 7 day 1. Samples were obtained from an open-label, multicenter, first-in-human phase I dose-escalation trial of ivuxolimab. The trial enrolled adults with locally advanced or metastatic head and neck squamous cell, hepatocellular, melanoma or renal cell carcinoma. Before TCR sequencing, CD4+ and CD8+ T cells were separately sorted from peripheral blood.

The V end loses 2 bases and the J end loses 4 bases, and a stretch of 10 bases separates them. The CDR3 contains 14 residues, cysteine and phenylalanine counted. The read is trimmed to its CDR3 DNA, 42 bases read in frame from base 1. Reading the germline V gene (reference sequence) gives CDR1 SEHNR and CDR2 FQNEAQ. The sequence is built from TRBV7-9 and TRBJ2-3; too little of a D gene remains to name it. Sequenced material: CD4+ or CD8+ T cells sorted from blood, taken in a trial of the OX40 agonist ivuxolimab. The receptor was isolated from an adult with an advanced solid tumor such as melanoma, head and neck, liver or kidney cancer. The CDR3 in this case is CASSLRVASDTQYF. The bases are TGTGCCAGCAGCTTAAGGGTGGCGTCAGATACGCAGTATTTT.